This T cell receptor beta chain is drawn from a study of identifying expanded T cells in peripheral blood. General study findings and limits: Across healthy donors, higher total template counts meant significantly greater approximately two-week count variance.

Germline CDR1 is SNHLY and CDR2 is FYNNEI. The germline V and J ends were trimmed by 3 bases and 7 bases, with 3 bases remaining between them. The length of the CDR3 is 11 residues. Some clones are missing from TCRdb's copy, which holds only in-frame ones; the method was immunoSEQ multiplex PCR. The profile shows tens of thousands of clones, roughly 82% of them singletons. About this clone: What it recognizes is unknown.

Healthy donors had no documented immune events, such as infections, while sampled. The receptor's source is a person aged 18-69 years in good health. J is TRBJ2-2 and V is TRBV2; D is ambiguous. Sequenced: blood. The CDR3 nucleotides read TGTGCCAGCAGTGATGGCGGGGAGCTGTTTTTT. Translated, it gives CASSDGGELFF. The full variable domain, completed using reference TRBV2 and TRBJ2-2, is EPEVTQTPSHQVTQMGQEVILRCVPISNHLYFYWYRQILGQKVEFLVSFYNNEISEKSEIFDDQFSVERPDGSNFTLKIRSTKLEDSAMYFCASSDGGELFFGEGSRLTVL.